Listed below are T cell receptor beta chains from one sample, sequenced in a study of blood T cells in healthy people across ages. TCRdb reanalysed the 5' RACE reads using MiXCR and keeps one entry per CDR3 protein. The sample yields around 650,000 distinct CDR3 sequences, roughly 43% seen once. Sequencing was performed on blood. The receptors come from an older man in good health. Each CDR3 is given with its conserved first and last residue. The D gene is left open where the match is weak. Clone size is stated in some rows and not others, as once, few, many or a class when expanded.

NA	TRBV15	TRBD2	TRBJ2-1	CATSRSGSSYNEQFF	TGTGCCACCAGCAGAAGCGGGAGTTCCTACAATGAGCAGTTCTTC
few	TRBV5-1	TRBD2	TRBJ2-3	CASSFLLAGSTDTQYF	TGCGCCAGCAGCTTCCTACTAGCGGGGAGCACAGATACGCAGTATTTT
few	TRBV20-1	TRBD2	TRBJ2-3	CSVGTSGGDTQYF	TGCAGTGTCGGGACTAGCGGGGGGGATACGCAGTATTTT
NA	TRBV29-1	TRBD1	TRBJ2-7	CSVIRGQLGYEQYF	TGCAGCGTGATACGGGGACAGTTGGGGTACGAGCAGTACTTC
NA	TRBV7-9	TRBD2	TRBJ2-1	CASSLGTSGPLNEQFF	TGTGCCAGCAGCTTAGGTACTAGCGGGCCCTTGAATGAGCAGTTCTTC
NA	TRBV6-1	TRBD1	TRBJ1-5	CASSVGPGGFSNQPQHF	TGTGCCAGCAGTGTCGGGCCAGGGGGCTTTAGCAATCAGCCCCAGCATTTT
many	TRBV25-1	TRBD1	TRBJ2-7	CASSETGGTSYEQYF	TGTGCCAGCAGTGAAACAGGGGGGACCTCCTACGAGCAGTACTTC
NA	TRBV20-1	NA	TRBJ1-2	CSARGEDYGYTF	TGCAGTGCTCGAGGGGAGGACTATGGCTACACCTTC
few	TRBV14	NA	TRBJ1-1	CASSQDLGVGNTEAFF	TGTGCCAGCAGCCAAGATCTCGGGGTGGGGAACACTGAAGCTTTCTTT
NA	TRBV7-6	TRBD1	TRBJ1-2	CASSLVAGGESLDGYTF	TGTGCCAGCAGCTTAGTGGCAGGGGGCGAAAGTTTGGATGGCTACACCTTC
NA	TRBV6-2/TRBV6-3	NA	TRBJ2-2	CASSYSRGGELFF	TGTGCCAGCAGTTACTCCCGGGGTGGGGAGCTGTTTTTT
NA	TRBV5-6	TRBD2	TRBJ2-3	CASSFSGSPDTQYF	TGTGCCAGCAGCTTTAGCGGGAGCCCAGATACGCAGTATTTT
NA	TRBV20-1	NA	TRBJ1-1	CSATGVAHTEAFF	TGCAGTGCTACAGGGGTTGCGCACACTGAAGCTTTCTTT
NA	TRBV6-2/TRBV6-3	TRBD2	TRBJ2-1	CASKDTSGGYNEQFF	TGTGCCAGCAAAGATACTAGCGGAGGTTACAATGAGCAGTTCTTC
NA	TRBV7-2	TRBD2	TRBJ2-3	CASSFSSGTEDTQYF	TGTGCCAGCAGCTTCTCTAGCGGGACCGAAGATACGCAGTATTTT
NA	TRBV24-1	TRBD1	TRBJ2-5	CATSKTGGQETQYF	TGTGCCACCAGTAAGACAGGGGGCCAAGAGACCCAGTACTTC
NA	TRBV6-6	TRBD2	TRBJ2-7	CASSTTVVAGGLNEQYF	TGTGCCAGCAGTACGACTGTGGTAGCGGGGGGGCTAAATGAGCAGTACTTC
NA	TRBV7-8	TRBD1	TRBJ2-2	CASNPGQGNTGELFF	TGTGCCAGCAATCCGGGACAGGGGAACACCGGGGAGCTGTTTTTT
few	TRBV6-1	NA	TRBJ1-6	CASRDRSGYSYNSPLHF	TGTGCCAGCAGAGACCGCAGTGGATACTCCTATAATTCACCCCTCCACTTT
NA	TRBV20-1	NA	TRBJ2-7	CSARFETVYNEQYF	TGCAGTGCTAGGTTCGAGACAGTGTACAATGAGCAGTACTTC
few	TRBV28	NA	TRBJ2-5	CASTITREVKETQYF	TGTGCCAGCACTATAACGAGGGAAGTTAAAGAGACCCAGTACTTC
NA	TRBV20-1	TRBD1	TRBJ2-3	CSAYDRGLSDTQYF	TGCAGTGCTTACGACAGGGGATTGTCAGATACGCAGTATTTT
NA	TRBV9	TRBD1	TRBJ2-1	CASSFTNSGGFTNEQFF	TGTGCCAGCAGCTTCACCAACTCAGGGGGTTTTACCAATGAGCAGTTCTTC
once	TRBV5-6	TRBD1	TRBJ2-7	CASSLMGQGDAYEQYF	TGTGCCAGCAGCTTGATGGGGCAGGGGGATGCCTACGAGCAGTACTTC
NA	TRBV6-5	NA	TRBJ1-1	CASSYRAAGEGTEAFF	TGTGCCAGCAGTTACCGAGCCGCGGGGGAGGGCACTGAAGCTTTCTTT
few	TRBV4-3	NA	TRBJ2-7	CASSQEVASATENYEQYF	TGCGCCAGCAGCCAAGAAGTGGCGTCAGCAACAGAAAACTACGAGCAGTACTTC
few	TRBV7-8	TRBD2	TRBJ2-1	CASRVTSANNEQFF	TGTGCCAGCAGGGTGACTAGCGCTAACAATGAGCAGTTCTTC